This T cell receptor (beta chain) was identified in a study of cytomegalovirus exposure and HLA in healthy donors. For the study at large: A preliminary data release comprised 70 million to 95 million unique TCRs obtained from HLA-typed donors. Of all 400 or so donors who were genotyped, 70% to 85% belonged to the Caucasian-associated ancestry cluster.

Trimming pared 8 bases from V and 2 bases from J, leaving 16 bases between. There are 15 residues in the CDR3. Germline CDR1 reads MNHNY; CDR2 reads SVGAGI (reference sequence). PCR was performed using 60 Vbeta and 13 Jbeta primers. Clones were sequenced by immunoSEQ multiplex PCR, and TCRdb holds only the in-frame ones, with some missing. The sample has approximately 190,000 clones, 70% to 80% seen once. In this sample, this clone turned up a few times. V and J are TRBV6-6 and TRBJ1-5, with D possibly being TRBD1 (5 bases). Sequences were obtained from PBMCs. The origin of this receptor is a woman in her thirties in good health and CMV-seropositive. CDR3 sequence reads: CASGGGGFGNQPQHF. For the CDR3, the DNA is TGTGCCAGCGGGGGAGGAGGTTTTGGCAATCAGCCCCAGCATTTT.